The sequence of this T cell receptor (beta chain) was determined in a study of blood T cell repertoires in COVID-19. Whole-study context: Nucleic acid was either cDNA or gDNA, and it came from T cells, B-cell-depleted T cells, or PBMCs.

Germline trimming cut 4 bases from V and 2 bases from J; bases unmatched to any gene: 7. Germline V gene data show CDR1 as SEHNR and CDR2 as FQNEAQ (reference sequence). The CDR3 extends over 15 amino acids. Authors' methods: Using reference gene primer amplification, nucleated cell counts were estimated. Only in-frame clones appear in the TCRdb table, and some are missing; sequencing was by immunoSEQ multiplex PCR. For V, J and clone size, that table is used; D and trimming come from the DNA. The profile shows 300,000 or so clones, 80% to 90% of them singletons. The cohort comprised adults aged 18 to 89 years residing in around 25 US areas. Cohort placement rested on clinical history that participants reported themselves.

The chain joins TRBV7-9 to TRBJ1-1; 7 bases line up with TRBD1. The source of this sequence is a woman in her 40s with acute COVID-19. The source material was PBMCs or T cells enriched from blood (not recorded which). CDR3: CASSSQGLANTEAFF. The CDR3 DNA sequence: TGTGCCAGCAGCTCACAGGGGTTGGCAAACACTGAAGCTTTCTTT. Full variable domain (remainder filled in from reference TRBV7-9 and TRBJ1-1): DTGVSQNPRHKITKRGQNVTFRCDPISEHNRLYWYRQTLGQGPEFLTYFQNEAQLEKSRLLSDRFSAERPKGSFSTLEIQRTEQGDSAMYLCASSSQGLANTEAFFGQGTRLTVV.